This TCR beta chain was captured in a study of T-cell reconstitution after alpha-beta-depleted transplantation in children. This CDR3 is built from 14 residues. V trimming: 5 bases; J trimming: 8 bases; junction bases outside the gene matches: 6. Germline loops: CDR1 SGHRS, CDR2 YFSETQ. This clonotype was seen many times. A library of TCRbeta sequences, prepared with unique molecular identifiers, was generated. MiXCR, run by TCRdb on the PCR reads, gives a single entry per CDR3 protein. This sample has about 540,000 distinct CDR3 sequences, with around 20% found just once. The rearrangement joins TRBV5-1 to TRBJ1-6; TRBD1 aligns across 8 bases. This receptor was obtained from a human donor who donated a stem cell graft to a child with acute lymphoblastic leukemia. Here the sequenced sample was PBMCs from the stem cell graft donor, taken from the stem cell graft. As DNA, the CDR3 is TGCGCCAGCAGAGAGGGACAGGCGCATTCACCCCTCCACTTT. Its translation is CASREGQAHSPLHF.